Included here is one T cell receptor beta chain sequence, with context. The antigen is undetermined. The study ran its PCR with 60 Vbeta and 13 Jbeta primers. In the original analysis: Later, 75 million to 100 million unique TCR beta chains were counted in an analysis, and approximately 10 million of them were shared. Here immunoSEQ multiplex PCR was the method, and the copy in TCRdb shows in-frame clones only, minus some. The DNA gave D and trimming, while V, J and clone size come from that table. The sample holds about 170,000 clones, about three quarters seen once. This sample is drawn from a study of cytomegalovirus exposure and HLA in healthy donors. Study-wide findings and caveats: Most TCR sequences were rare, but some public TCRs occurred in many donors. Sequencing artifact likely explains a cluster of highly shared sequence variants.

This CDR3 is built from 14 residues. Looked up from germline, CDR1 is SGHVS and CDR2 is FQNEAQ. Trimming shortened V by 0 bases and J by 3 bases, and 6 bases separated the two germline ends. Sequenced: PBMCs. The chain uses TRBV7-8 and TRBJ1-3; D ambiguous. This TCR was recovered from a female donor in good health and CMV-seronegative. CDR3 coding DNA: TGTGCCAGCAGCTTAGCCGGGGATGGAAACACCATATATTTT. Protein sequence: CASSLAGDGNTIYF.